Below, 30 T cell receptor beta chains from the same sample are listed, as sequenced in a study of blood T cell repertoires in COVID-19. Profiled with immunoSEQ multiplex PCR; TCRdb holds only in-frame clones, not every one. The sample carries roughly 40,000 clones, 90% to 95% recorded once. The sequencing input was peripheral blood. Every receptor here comes from a human donor in a cohort sampled during active COVID-19.

This clone was seen only once. This chain connects TRBV7-9 to TRBJ2-1, with 11 positions matching TRBD1. The V segment lost 4 bases and the J segment 6 bases; nucleotides outside the gene matches: 5. The CDR3 has 15 residues. Germline V gene lookup returns CDR1 SEHNR and CDR2 FQNEAQ (reference sequence). The CDR3 reads CASSWGQGEGNEQFF. CDR3 nucleotide sequence: TGTGCCAGCAGCTGGGGACAGGGGGAGGGCAATGAGCAGTTCTTC.

The chain combines TRBV5-1 with TRBJ2-7; D may be TRBD2 (5 bases). The CDR3 consists of 16 residues. Trimming took 4 bases from V and 6 from J, leaving 23 bases between them. Germline assignment: CDR1 SGHRS and CDR2 YFSETQ. CDR3 coding DNA: TGCGCCAGCAGCATCGAGGGCCCAGAAAATTTCCGCGAGCAGTACTTC. This gives the protein CASSIEGPENFREQYF.

V usage is TRBV7-2 and J usage is TRBJ1-6; D may be TRBD1 (5 bases). The CDR3 runs to 15 residues. The V gene's germline CDR1 is SGHTA and CDR2 FQGNSA. V was trimmed by 1 base and J by 10 bases, leaving 14 bases between them. The CDR3 region is CASSLEAGLISPLHF. Written as DNA, the CDR3 is TGTGCCAGCAGCTTAGAGGCAGGGTTAATATCACCCCTCCACTTT.

CDR3 sequence: CASSIRSHHTSIDTQYF. The CDR3 DNA reads as TGTGCCAGTAGTATACGGAGCCACCATACGTCAATAGATACGCAGTATTTT. The rearrangement uses TRBV19 and TRBJ2-3, with D unclear. This CDR3 has 17 residues. From germline, CDR1 is LNHDA and CDR2 SQIVND (reference sequence). V shed 2 bases and J shed 5 bases, with 20 bases lying between them. The full variable domain, its missing parts supplied by reference TRBV19 and TRBJ2-3, is DGGITQSPKYLFRKEGQNVTLSCEQNLNHDAMYWYRQDPGQGLRLIYYSQIVNDFQKGDIAEGYSVSREKKESFPLTVTSAQKNPTAFYLCASSIRSHHTSIDTQYFGPGTRLTVL.

CDR3 DNA: TGTGCCAGCAGTTTATCGACCGGACTAGCGGGATCGAATGAGCAGTTCTTC. This gives the protein CASSLSTGLAGSNEQFF. The chain recombines TRBV27 with TRBJ2-1, with 12 bases fitting TRBD2. The CDR3 has 17 amino acids. The germline gives CDR1 MNHEY, CDR2 SMNVEV (reference sequence). V gave up 0 bases and J gave up 7 bases; unmatched junction bases: 7.

The J gene is TRBJ1-2, the V gene TRBV7-2, with D unresolved. Trimming shortened V by 2 bases and J by 8 bases, and 18 bases separated the two germline ends. The CDR3 is made up of 15 amino acids. CDR1 SGHTA and CDR2 FQGNSA come from the germline V gene. This chain's CDR3 is CASSLIVEATKGYTF. In DNA form, the CDR3 reads TGTGCCAGCAGCTTAATTGTGGAGGCTACTAAGGGCTACACCTTC. Combining the CDR3 with reference TRBV7-2 and TRBJ1-2 gives the whole variable domain GAGVSQSPSNKVTEKGKDVELRCDPISGHTALYWYRQSLGQGLEFLIYFQGNSAPDKSGLPSDRFSAERTGGSVSTLTIQRTQQEDSAVYLCASSLIVEATKGYTFGSGTRLTVV.

This chain connects TRBV2 to TRBJ1-6; D is perhaps TRBD1 (5 bases). This CDR3 is built from 14 residues. The germline V and J ends were trimmed by 4 bases and 8 bases, with 12 bases remaining between them. Germline V gene sequence: CDR1 SNHLY, CDR2 FYNNEI. CDR3: CASSGQGLDSPLHF. The CDR3 nucleotides are TGTGCCAGCAGTGGCCAGGGACTCGATTCACCCCTCCACTTT.

On this clone itself: Distinct nucleotide sequences in the sample also encode this CDR3. This chain uses TRBV5-5 with TRBJ2-2; 8 bases align to TRBD2. This CDR3 comprises 16 residues. V lost 6 bases and J lost 5; bases outside the gene matches: 12. Per the germline V gene, CDR1 is SGHKS and CDR2 is YYEKEE (reference sequence). The CDR3 sequence: CASKGGLAGRTGELFF. The CDR3 bases are TGTGCCAGCAAAGGCGGGCTAGCGGGTCGGACCGGGGAGCTGTTTTTT.

This chain connects TRBV7-8 to TRBJ2-2; TRBD1 matches 7 bases. Germline CDR1 reads SGHVS; CDR2 reads FQNEAQ. V lost 5 bases to trimming and J lost 5 bases; unmatched junction nucleotides: 11. This CDR3 is built from 16 residues. In DNA, the CDR3 is TGTGCCAGCAGCCCTATTAACAGGGGTTCAACCGGGGAGCTGTTTTTT. It yields the protein CASSPINRGSTGELFF.

The rearrangement uses TRBV5-6 and TRBJ2-7; D unresolved. Germline CDR1 reads SGHDT; CDR2 reads YYEEEE. The V and J ends lost 0 bases and 3 bases respectively, with 7 bases between them. The CDR3 sequence is 13 residues long. The CDR3 reads CASSLGSFYEQYF. CDR3 DNA: TGTGCCAGCAGCTTGGGGAGTTTCTACGAGCAGTACTTC.

The chain links TRBV18 to TRBJ1-4; 8 bases fit TRBD1. Germline loops: CDR1 KGHSH, CDR2 LQKENI. V dropped 1 base and J dropped 7; count of bases not matched to a gene: 11. The CDR3 has 17 residues. CDR3 region: CASSPRIVRGRPEKLFF. CDR3 nucleotides: TGTGCCAGCTCACCACGGATAGTCAGGGGGCGTCCTGAAAAACTGTTTTTT.

The rearrangement links TRBV19 to TRBJ1-4; the D is unclear. This CDR3 has 13 amino acids. The V and J ends lost 5 bases and 7 bases respectively, with 11 bases between them. Germline V gives CDR1 LNHDA, CDR2 SQIVND (reference sequence). The DNA of the CDR3 is TGTGCCAGTAGTGTCCTACGGGGTGAAAAACTGTTTTTT. Its translation is CASSVLRGEKLFF.

The genes are TRBV6-1 and TRBJ1-1; 8 bases agree with TRBD1. Germline lookup yields CDR1 MNHNS and CDR2 SASEGT. The V gene end was trimmed by 4 bases and the J gene end by 1 base; junction bases not matched to a gene: 8. The CDR3 is made up of 16 amino acids. CDR3 sequence: CASSVWTGYENTEAFF. DNA for the CDR3: TGTGCCAGCAGTGTATGGACAGGGTATGAGAACACTGAAGCTTTCTTT.

This chain uses TRBV19 with TRBJ2-7; 8 nucleotides line up with TRBD1. CDR1 and CDR2 (germline): LNHDA, SQIVND (reference sequence). This CDR3 spans 13 amino acids. V shed 5 bases and J 4 bases; nucleotides not matched to a gene: 4. CDR3 loop: CASSAGQEYEQYF. In nucleotides, the CDR3 is TGTGCCAGTAGTGCGGGACAGGAATACGAGCAGTACTTC.

This chain connects TRBV6-4 to TRBJ2-3; 7 bases map to TRBD1. Germline V gene data show CDR1 as MRHNA and CDR2 as SNTAGT. CDR3 size: 14 residues. J was trimmed by 0 bases and V by 5 bases; bases with no gene match: 2. CDR3 in DNA: TGTGCCAGCAGTAAGACAGGGAGCACAGATACGCAGTATTTT. Amino acid sequence: CASSKTGSTDTQYF.

This chain uses TRBV7-6 with TRBJ1-6; 7 positions match TRBD1. The V gene end was trimmed by 1 base and the J gene end by 5 bases; junction bases not matched to a gene: 2. Germline CDR1 and CDR2: SGHVS and FNYEAQ. The CDR3 runs to 15 residues. CDR3 sequence (DNA): TGTGCCAGCAGCTTAGTCGGGACAGATAATTCACCCCTCCACTTT. It codes for CASSLVGTDNSPLHF.

The V call is TRBV7-2, the J call TRBJ1-5; the D gene is possibly TRBD1 (5 bases). In germline, CDR1 is SGHTA, CDR2 FQGNSA. The V gene lost 5 bases and the J gene lost 2 bases, with 13 bases spanning the gap. The length of the CDR3 is 15 residues. The CDR3 DNA is TGTGCCAGCAGCCCTCGCGGGGGTGGCAATCAGCCCCAGCATTTT. Its protein is CASSPRGGGNQPQHF.

CDR3 sequence: CASSLDSRKGYTF. The CDR3 region has the DNA TGTGCCAGCAGCTTGGACAGTCGAAAGGGCTACACCTTC. This chain joins TRBV6-5 and TRBJ1-2, with D perhaps TRBD1 (6 bases). V gave up 6 bases and J gave up 8 bases, with 16 bases separating them. Germline V CDR1 and CDR2: MNHEY, SVGAGI. The CDR3 contains 13 residues.

The rearrangement joins TRBV28 to TRBJ1-2; TRBD1 might be the D (6 bases). V dropped 7 bases and J dropped 4 bases, with 13 bases sitting between them. The length of the CDR3 is 13 residues. The germline gives CDR1 MDHEN, CDR2 SYDVKM. The CDR3 DNA sequence: TGTGCCAGCACCCCCGGACAGCCCTATGGCTACACCTTC. It codes for CASTPGQPYGYTF.

This chain connects TRBV11-2 to TRBJ2-1, with 7 bases aligning to TRBD1. The CDR3 covers 15 residues. CDR1 is SGHAT and CDR2 is FQNNGV in the germline V gene. The junction had 9 bases not matched to a gene; V was cut back by 5 bases and J by 5 bases. CDR3 amino acids: CASSTPTGIHNEQFF. DNA for the CDR3: TGTGCCAGCAGCACACCGACAGGGATCCACAATGAGCAGTTCTTC.

The chain uses TRBV27 and TRBJ2-1; 9 bases are a match to TRBD2. Losses at the gene ends were 11 bases for V and 2 bases for J; bases not matched to a gene: 19. Germline lookup yields CDR1 MNHEY and CDR2 SMNVEV (reference sequence). CDR3 size: 18 residues. The CDR3 reads CAYRVAGGPLTPYNEQFF. For the CDR3, the DNA is TGTGCCTACCGGGTGGCGGGAGGGCCACTAACCCCCTACAATGAGCAGTTCTTC.

The chain links TRBV29-1 to TRBJ1-5; TRBD1 matches at 9 bases. The CDR3 spans 15 residues. V lost 6 bases and J lost 1; bases outside the gene matches: 7. Germline V gene data show CDR1 as SQVTM and CDR2 as ANQGSEA. This chain's CDR3 is CSVSQGAGSNQPQHF. CDR3 DNA: TGCAGCGTCTCACAGGGGGCAGGGAGCAATCAGCCCCAGCATTTT.

The V gene is TRBV28, the J gene TRBJ2-1, with 10 bases that match TRBD2. The trim removed 7 bases at V and 9 bases at J, leaving 12 bases unmatched. The germline V gene encodes CDR1 MDHEN and CDR2 SYDVKM. CDR3 length: 15 residues. CDR3 protein: CASTRPGTSVSEQFF. The CDR3 bases are TGTGCCAGCACCCGACCCGGGACTAGCGTCAGTGAGCAGTTCTTC.

This clone has just one count. This chain joins TRBV2 and TRBJ1-2, with a tentative D call TRBD1 (6 bases). Trimming stripped 6 bases from V and 4 bases from J, with 12 bases between. The CDR3 is made up of 13 amino acids. Germline lookup yields CDR1 SNHLY and CDR2 FYNNEI. The CDR3, as DNA: TGTGCCAGCAGAGGACAGCTTCCCTATGGCTACACCTTC. Protein: CASRGQLPYGYTF.

The chain joins TRBV6-2 or TRBV6-3 to TRBJ1-2; D is possibly TRBD1 (5 bases). V was pared by 4 bases and J by 2 bases, with 11 bases between. Germline lookup yields CDR1 MNHEY and CDR2 SVGEGT. This CDR3 has 14 residues. The CDR3 protein is CASSWGESNYGYTF. The CDR3, as DNA: TGTGCCAGCAGTTGGGGGGAGTCGAACTATGGCTACACCTTC.

The chain joins TRBV7-9 to TRBJ2-3; 7 positions agree with TRBD2. The CDR3 extends over 19 amino acids. V dropped 5 bases and J dropped 2; count of bases not matched to a gene: 19. Germline V gives CDR1 SEHNR, CDR2 FQNEAQ (reference sequence). The CDR3 DNA sequence: TGTGCCAGCAGCCTGGGACTAATTAGGTTGACCCACCTCACAGATACGCAGTATTTT. Amino acids: CASSLGLIRLTHLTDTQYF. The entire variable domain, with the rest obtained from reference TRBV7-9 and TRBJ2-3, is as follows: DTGVSQNPRHKITKRGQNVTFRCDPISEHNRLYWYRQTLGQGPEFLTYFQNEAQLEKSRLLSDRFSAERPKGSFSTLEIQRTEQGDSAMYLCASSLGLIRLTHLTDTQYFGPGTRLTVL.

V and J are TRBV19 and TRBJ2-4; perhaps TRBD1 as D (5 bases). The CDR3 spans 18 residues. CDR1 and CDR2 (germline): LNHDA, SQIVND (reference sequence). Trimming stripped 3 bases from V and 0 bases from J, with 18 bases between. CDR3 amino acids: CASSIRLQVGLAKNIQYF. In DNA form, the CDR3 reads TGTGCCAGTAGTATCCGTCTACAGGTTGGGCTAGCCAAAAACATTCAGTACTTC. Filled out from reference TRBV19 and TRBJ2-4, the complete variable domain reads DGGITQSPKYLFRKEGQNVTLSCEQNLNHDAMYWYRQDPGQGLRLIYYSQIVNDFQKGDIAEGYSVSREKKESFPLTVTSAQKNPTAFYLCASSIRLQVGLAKNIQYFGAGTRLSVL.

The chain is built from TRBV6-2 or TRBV6-3 and TRBJ2-7; 7 bases agree with TRBD1. Germline assignment: CDR1 MNHEY and CDR2 SVGEGT. The CDR3 covers 13 residues. After removal of 5 bases from V and 4 bases from J, the junction contained 5 bases not matched to a gene. In DNA form, the CDR3 reads TGTGCCAGCAGTGACAGGGAACCATACGAGCAGTACTTC. It is translated as CASSDREPYEQYF.

The gene calls are TRBV28 and TRBJ1-2; possibly TRBD1 for D (5 bases). CDR1 and CDR2 (germline): MDHEN, SYDVKM. Trimming removed 5 bases from V and 6 bases from J, with 19 bases in between. The CDR3 is made up of 15 amino acids. CDR3 nucleotides: TGTGCCAGCAGTGCAGGAGGGTACCAAGGGGATGGCTACACCTTC. It encodes CASSAGGYQGDGYTF.

This clone occurred once. The V call is TRBV9, the J call TRBJ2-1; D perhaps matches TRBD1 (5 bases). Trimming pared 5 bases from V and 4 bases from J, leaving 19 bases between. The CDR3 spans 16 residues. Per germline, CDR1 SGDLS and CDR2 YYNGEE. For the CDR3, the DNA is TGTGCCAGCAGTCGATACCCCCCCAAGGGGTACAATGAGCAGTTCTTC. The encoded protein is CASSRYPPKGYNEQFF.